This TCR beta chain was found in a study of beta chain features in type 1 diabetes. Across the whole study: Patients looked much like healthy donors when it came to age, gender and cell yields.

Study outcomes and limitations: Within each of all four CD4+ subsets, Type 1 diabetes patients had TCRB CDR3s that were moderately but significantly shorter. Type 1 diabetes patients had fewer VDJ junction insertions and more deletions. Equally in patients and controls, PCR might preferentially amplify shorter templates.

Each sorted fraction was over 98% pure. To note about this clone: As yet, its antigen is unknown.

Trimming cost V 3 bases and J 7 bases, with 10 bases left between them. Germline CDR1 reads LNHDA; CDR2 reads SQIVND (reference sequence). The CDR3 spans 13 residues. The sequenced template was cDNA made from the entire isolated RNA. Sequencing used immunoSEQ multiplex PCR; TCRdb keeps in-frame clones, though not all of them. Here the sample spans approximately 730,000 clones, 10% to 15% being singletons. The sample was naive CD4+ T cells from blood. This TCR came from a man in his late teens or twenties with type 1 diabetes. The chain uses TRBV19 and TRBJ2-1; D gene unclear. The CDR3 DNA is TGTGCCAGTAGTATCGAACCTTCGAATGAGCAGTTCTTC. Translating gives CASSIEPSNEQFF.